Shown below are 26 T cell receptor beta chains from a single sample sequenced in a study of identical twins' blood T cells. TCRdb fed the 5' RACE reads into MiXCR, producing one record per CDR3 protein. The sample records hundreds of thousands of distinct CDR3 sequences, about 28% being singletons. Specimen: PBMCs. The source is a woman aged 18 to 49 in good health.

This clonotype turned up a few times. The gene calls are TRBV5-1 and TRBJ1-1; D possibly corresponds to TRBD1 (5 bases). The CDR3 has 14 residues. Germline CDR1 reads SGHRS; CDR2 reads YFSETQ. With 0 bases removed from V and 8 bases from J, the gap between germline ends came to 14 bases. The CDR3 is CASSLGAGTYEAFF. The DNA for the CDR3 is TGCGCCAGCAGCTTGGGGGCGGGGACGTACGAAGCTTTCTTT. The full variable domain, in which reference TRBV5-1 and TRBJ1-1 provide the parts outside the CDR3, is KAGVTQTPRYLIKTRGQQVTLSCSPISGHRSVSWYQQTPGQGLQFLFEYFSETQRNKGNFPGRFSGRQFSNSRSEMNVSTLELGDSALYLCASSLGAGTYEAFFGQGTRLTVV.

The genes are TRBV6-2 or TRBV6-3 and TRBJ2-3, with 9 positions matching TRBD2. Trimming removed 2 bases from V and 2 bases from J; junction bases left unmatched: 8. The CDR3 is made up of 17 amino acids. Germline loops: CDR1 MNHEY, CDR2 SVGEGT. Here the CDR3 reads CASSYPKRGVNTDTQYF. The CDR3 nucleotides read TGTGCCAGCAGTTACCCCAAGCGGGGGGTAAACACAGATACGCAGTATTTT.

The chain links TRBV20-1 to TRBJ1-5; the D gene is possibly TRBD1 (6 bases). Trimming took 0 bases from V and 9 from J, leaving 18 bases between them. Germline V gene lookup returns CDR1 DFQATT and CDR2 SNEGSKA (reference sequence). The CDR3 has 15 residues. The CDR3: CSARDYAGAVGPQHF. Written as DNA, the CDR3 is TGCAGTGCTAGAGATTACGCGGGGGCCGTCGGGCCCCAGCATTTT.

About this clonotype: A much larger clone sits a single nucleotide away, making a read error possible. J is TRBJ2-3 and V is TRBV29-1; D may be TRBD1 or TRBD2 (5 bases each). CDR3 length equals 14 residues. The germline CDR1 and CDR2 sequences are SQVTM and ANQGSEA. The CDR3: CSVGSGSTTDRQYF. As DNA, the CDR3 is TGCAGCGTTGGGTCAGGGAGTACCACAGATAGGCAGTATTTT.

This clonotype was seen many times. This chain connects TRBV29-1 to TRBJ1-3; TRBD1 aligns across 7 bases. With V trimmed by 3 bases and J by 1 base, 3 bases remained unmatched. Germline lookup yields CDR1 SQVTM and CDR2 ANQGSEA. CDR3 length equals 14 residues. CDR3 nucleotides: TGCAGCGTTGAGACAGGGAGATCTGGAAACACCATATATTTT. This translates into CSVETGRSGNTIYF.

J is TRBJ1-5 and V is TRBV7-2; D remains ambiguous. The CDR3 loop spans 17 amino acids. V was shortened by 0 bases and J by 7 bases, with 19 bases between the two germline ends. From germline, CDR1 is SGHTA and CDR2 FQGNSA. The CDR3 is CASSLAWERDGAQPQHF. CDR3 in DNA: TGTGCCAGCAGCTTAGCGTGGGAGAGGGATGGTGCGCAGCCCCAGCATTTT. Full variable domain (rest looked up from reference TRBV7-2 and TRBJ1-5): GAGVSQSPSNKVTEKGKDVELRCDPISGHTALYWYRQSLGQGLEFLIYFQGNSAPDKSGLPSDRFSAERTGGSVSTLTIQRTQQEDSAVYLCASSLAWERDGAQPQHFGDGTRLSIL.

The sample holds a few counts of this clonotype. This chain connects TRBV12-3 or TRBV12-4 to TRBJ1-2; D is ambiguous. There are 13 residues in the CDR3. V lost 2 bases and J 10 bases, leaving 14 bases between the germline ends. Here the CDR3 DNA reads TGTGCCAGCAGTTTATATATGGCTGGGGACTACACCTTC. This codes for CASSLYMAGDYTF.

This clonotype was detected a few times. CDR3 nucleotides: TGCAGTGTCCTTGACATTGGTGGTGAAAAACTGTTTTTT. This gives the protein CSVLDIGGEKLFF. The rearrangement uses TRBV20-1 and TRBJ1-4; D call uncertain. The CDR3 length is 13 residues. Trimming stripped 7 bases from V and 7 bases from J, with 16 bases between. Germline assignment: CDR1 DFQATT and CDR2 SNEGSKA (reference sequence).

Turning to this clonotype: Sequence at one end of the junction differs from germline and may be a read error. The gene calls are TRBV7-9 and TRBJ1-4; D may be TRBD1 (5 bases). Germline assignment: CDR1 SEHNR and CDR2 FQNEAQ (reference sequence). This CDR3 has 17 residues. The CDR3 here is CASNLSQGRRSNEKLFF. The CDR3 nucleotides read TGTGCCAGCAACTTATCCCAGGGTAGGAGAAGTAATGAAAAACTGTTTTTT.

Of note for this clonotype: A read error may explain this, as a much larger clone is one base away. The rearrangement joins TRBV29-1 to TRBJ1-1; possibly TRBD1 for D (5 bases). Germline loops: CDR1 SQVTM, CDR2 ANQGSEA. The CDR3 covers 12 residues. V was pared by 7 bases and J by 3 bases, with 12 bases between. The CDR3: CSARDGDTEAFF. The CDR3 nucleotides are TGCAGCGCCCGGGACGGGGACACTGAAGCTTTCTTT.

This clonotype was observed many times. CDR3 in amino acids: CASSVTGAYGYTF. CDR3 DNA: TGTGCCAGCAGCGTGACAGGAGCCTATGGCTACACCTTC. The V and J genes are TRBV27 and TRBJ1-2; weak D call: TRBD1 (6 bases). The germline V gene has CDR1 MNHEY and CDR2 SMNVEV (reference sequence). V was cut by 6 bases and J by 4 bases, with 12 bases left in between. The CDR3 consists of 13 residues.

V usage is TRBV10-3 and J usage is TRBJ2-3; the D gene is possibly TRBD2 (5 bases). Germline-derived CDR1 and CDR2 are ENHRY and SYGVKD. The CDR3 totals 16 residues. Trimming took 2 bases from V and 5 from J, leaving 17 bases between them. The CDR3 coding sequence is TGTGCCATCAGTGAGAAATTAGCGTTGCTGGTAGATACGCAGTATTTT. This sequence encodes CAISEKLALLVDTQYF.

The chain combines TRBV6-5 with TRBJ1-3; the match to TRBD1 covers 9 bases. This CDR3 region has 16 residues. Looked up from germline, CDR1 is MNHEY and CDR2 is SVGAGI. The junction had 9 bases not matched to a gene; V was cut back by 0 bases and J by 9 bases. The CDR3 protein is CASSYSFGQGFGTIYF. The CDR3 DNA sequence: TGTGCCAGCAGTTACTCGTTTGGACAGGGGTTCGGCACCATATATTTT.

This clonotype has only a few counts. In DNA form, the CDR3 reads TGTGCCAGCGTCTACAAGGGGTCTAATTCACCCCTCCACTTT. This translates into CASVYKGSNSPLHF. V is TRBV3-1 and J is TRBJ1-6, with a possible D match to TRBD1 (5 bases). Germline CDR1 LGHDT, CDR2 YNNKEL (reference sequence). The CDR3 loop spans 14 amino acids. V dropped 8 bases and J dropped 6 bases, with 14 bases sitting between them.

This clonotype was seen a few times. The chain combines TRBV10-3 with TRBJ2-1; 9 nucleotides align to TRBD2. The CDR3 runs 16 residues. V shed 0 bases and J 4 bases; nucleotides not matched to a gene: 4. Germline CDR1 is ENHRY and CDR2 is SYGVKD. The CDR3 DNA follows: TGTGCCATCAGTGAGTCGGCTAGCGGGGTGTACAATGAGCAGTTCTTC. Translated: CAISESASGVYNEQFF.

The CDR3 bases are TGTGCCAGCAGCGACGGACCCAGCTCTGGAAACACCATATATTTT. Encoded protein: CASSDGPSSGNTIYF. The rearrangement joins TRBV21-1 to TRBJ1-3. TRBV21-1 is a recognized pseudogene. The CDR3 sequence is 15 residues long.

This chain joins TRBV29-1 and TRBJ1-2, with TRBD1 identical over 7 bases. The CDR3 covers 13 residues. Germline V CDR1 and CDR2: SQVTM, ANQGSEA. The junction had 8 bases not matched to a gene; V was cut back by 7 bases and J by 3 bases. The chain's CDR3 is CSDLTGSHYGYTF. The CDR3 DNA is TGCAGCGACCTGACAGGGTCTCACTATGGCTACACCTTC.

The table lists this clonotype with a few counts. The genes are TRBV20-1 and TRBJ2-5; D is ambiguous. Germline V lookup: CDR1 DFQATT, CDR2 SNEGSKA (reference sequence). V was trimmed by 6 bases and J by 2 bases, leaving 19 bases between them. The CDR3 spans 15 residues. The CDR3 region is CSAKRHSLRQETQYF. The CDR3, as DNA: TGCAGTGCCAAAAGGCACAGCTTACGACAAGAGACCCAGTACTTC.

The CDR3 here is CASSFWGHGNTIYF. CDR3 in DNA: TGTGCCAGCAGCTTCTGGGGGCATGGAAACACCATATATTTT. V gene TRBV7-9 combines with J gene TRBJ1-3, with a tentative D call TRBD1 (6 bases). Germline loops: CDR1 SEHNR, CDR2 FQNEAQ (reference sequence). The CDR3 extends over 14 amino acids. Trimming shortened V by 3 bases and J by 3 bases, and 9 bases separated the two germline ends.

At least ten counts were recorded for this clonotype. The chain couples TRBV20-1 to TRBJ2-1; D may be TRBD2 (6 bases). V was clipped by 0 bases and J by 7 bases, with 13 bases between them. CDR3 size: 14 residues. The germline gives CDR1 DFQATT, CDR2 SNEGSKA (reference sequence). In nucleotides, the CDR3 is TGCAGTGCTAGAGATGGCTTCGGAGGGAATGAGCAGTTCTTC. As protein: CSARDGFGGNEQFF.

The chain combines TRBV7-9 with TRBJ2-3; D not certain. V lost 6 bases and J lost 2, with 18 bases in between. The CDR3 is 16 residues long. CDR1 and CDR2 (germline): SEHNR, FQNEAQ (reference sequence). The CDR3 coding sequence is TGTGCCAGCAGGAAAAGGACCCGGCAGGCCACAGATACGCAGTATTTT. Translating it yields CASRKRTRQATDTQYF.

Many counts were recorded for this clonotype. The CDR3 loop reads CASMGTARNQPQHF. CDR3 sequence (DNA): TGTGCCAGCATGGGGACAGCAAGAAATCAGCCCCAGCATTTT. The rearrangement joins TRBV2 to TRBJ1-5; TRBD1 aligns across 7 bases. J gave up 4 bases and V 7 bases, and 7 bases lay outside the gene matches. Germline assignment: CDR1 SNHLY and CDR2 FYNNEI. This CDR3 has 14 amino acids.

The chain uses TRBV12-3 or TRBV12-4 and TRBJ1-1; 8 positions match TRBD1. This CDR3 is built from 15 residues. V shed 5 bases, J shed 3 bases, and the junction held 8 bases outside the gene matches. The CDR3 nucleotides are TGTGCCAGCAGTCCCTACGGACAGGGCGACACTGAAGCTTTCTTT. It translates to CASSPYGQGDTEAFF.

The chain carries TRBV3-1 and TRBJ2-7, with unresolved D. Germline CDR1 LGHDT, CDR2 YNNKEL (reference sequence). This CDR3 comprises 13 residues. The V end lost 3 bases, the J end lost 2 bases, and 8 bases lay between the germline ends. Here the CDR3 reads CASSHRHPYEQYF. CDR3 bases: TGTGCCAGCAGCCATCGACATCCCTACGAGCAGTACTTC.

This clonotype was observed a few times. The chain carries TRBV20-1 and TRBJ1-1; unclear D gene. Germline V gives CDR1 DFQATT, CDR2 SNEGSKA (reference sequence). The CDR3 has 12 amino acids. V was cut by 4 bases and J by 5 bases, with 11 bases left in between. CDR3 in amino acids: CSANGVRTEAFF. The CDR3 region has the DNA TGCAGTGCTAACGGGGTTCGAACTGAAGCTTTCTTT.

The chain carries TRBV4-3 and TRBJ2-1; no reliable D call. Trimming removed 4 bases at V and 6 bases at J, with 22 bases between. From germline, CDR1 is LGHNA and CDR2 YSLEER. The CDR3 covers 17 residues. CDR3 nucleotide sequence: TGCGCCAGCAGCCGGTATCCTGGCAGTCTAGAGGTCAATGAGCAGTTCTTC. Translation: CASSRYPGSLEVNEQFF.